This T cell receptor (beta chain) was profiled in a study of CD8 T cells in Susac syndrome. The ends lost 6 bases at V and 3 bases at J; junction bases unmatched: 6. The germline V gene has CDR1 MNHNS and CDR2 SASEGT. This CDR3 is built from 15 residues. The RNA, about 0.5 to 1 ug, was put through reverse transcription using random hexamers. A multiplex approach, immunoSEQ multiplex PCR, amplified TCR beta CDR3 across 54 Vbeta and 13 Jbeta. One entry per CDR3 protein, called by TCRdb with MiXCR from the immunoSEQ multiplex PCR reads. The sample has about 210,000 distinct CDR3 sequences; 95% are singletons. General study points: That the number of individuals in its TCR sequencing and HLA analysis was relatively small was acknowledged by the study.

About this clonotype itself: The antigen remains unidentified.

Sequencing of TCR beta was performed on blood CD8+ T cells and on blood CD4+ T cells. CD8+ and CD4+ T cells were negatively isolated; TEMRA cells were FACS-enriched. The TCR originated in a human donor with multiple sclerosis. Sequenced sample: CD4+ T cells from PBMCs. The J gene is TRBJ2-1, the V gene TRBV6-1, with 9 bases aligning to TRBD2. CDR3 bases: TGTGCCAGCAGGTGGATAGCGGGAGACTACAATGAGCAGTTCTTC. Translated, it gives CASRWIAGDYNEQFF.